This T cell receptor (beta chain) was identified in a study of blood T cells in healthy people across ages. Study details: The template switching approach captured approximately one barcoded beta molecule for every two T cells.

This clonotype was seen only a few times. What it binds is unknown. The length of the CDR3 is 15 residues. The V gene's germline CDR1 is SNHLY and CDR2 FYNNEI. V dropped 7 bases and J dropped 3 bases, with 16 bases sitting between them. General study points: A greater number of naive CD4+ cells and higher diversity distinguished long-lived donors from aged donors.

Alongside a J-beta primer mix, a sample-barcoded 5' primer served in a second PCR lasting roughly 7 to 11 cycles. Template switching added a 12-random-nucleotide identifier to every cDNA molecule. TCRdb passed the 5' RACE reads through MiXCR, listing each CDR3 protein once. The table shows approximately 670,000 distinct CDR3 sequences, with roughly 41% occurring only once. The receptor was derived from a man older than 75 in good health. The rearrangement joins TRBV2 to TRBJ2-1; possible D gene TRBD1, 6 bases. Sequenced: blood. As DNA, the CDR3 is TGTGCCAGCACCATAGACAGGCGGATCTACAATGAGCAGTTCTTC. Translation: CASTIDRRIYNEQFF.